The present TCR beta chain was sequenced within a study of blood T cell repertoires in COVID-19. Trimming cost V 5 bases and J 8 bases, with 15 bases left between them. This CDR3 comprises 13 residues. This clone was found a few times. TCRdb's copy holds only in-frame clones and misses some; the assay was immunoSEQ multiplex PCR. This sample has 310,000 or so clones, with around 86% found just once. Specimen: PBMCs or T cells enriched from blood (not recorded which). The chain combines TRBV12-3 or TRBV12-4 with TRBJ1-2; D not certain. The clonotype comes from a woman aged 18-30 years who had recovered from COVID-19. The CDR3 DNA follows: TGTGCCAGCAGTCCCGCCCGGGTTGGGGGCTACACCTTC. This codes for CASSPARVGGYTF.